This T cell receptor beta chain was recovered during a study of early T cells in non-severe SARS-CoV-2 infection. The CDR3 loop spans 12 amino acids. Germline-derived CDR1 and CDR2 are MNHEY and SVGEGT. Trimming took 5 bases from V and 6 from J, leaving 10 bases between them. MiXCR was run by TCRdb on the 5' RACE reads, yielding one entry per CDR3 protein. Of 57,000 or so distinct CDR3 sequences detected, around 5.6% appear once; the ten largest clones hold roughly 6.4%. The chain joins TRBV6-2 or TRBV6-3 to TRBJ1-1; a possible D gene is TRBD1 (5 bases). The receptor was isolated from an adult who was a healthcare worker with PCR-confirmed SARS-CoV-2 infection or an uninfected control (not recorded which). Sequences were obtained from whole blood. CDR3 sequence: CASSAQGAEAFF. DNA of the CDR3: TGTGCCAGCAGTGCCCAGGGTGCTGAAGCTTTCTTT.